Listed below are T cell receptor beta chains from one sample, sequenced in a study of Graves' ophthalmopathy and Graves' hyperthyroidism. MiXCR was run by TCRdb on the multiplex PCR reads, yielding one entry per CDR3 protein. The profile shows about half a million distinct CDR3 sequences, approximately 15% of them singletons. Material for sequencing was blood. Source of these receptors: a woman between 25 and 40 years old with Graves' ophthalmopathy. CDR3s include the opening cysteine and the closing phenylalanine or tryptophan. A D gene is named only where the DNA matches it firmly. Clone size appears in some rows only: once, few, many, or a class for an expanded clone.

clone_size	d_call	v_call	j_call	cdr3_aa	cdr3_nt
.	.	TRBV6-2/TRBV6-3	TRBJ2-7	CASSYSAEAYEQYF	TGTGCCAGCAGTTACTCAGCGGAGGCCTACGAGCAGTACTTC
many	.	TRBV19	TRBJ1-5	CASSRADLPNQPQHF	TGTGCCAGTAGTCGAGCGGACCTACCGAATCAGCCCCAGCATTTT
many	TRBD1	TRBV6-1	TRBJ1-2	CASRMGQAYGYTF	TGTGCCAGCAGAATGGGACAGGCCTATGGCTACACCTTC
many	TRBD2	TRBV6-2/TRBV6-3	TRBJ2-2	CASSYSGTSGSGTGELFF	TGTGCCAGCAGTTACTCCGGGACTAGCGGGAGTGGAACCGGGGAGCTGTTTTTT
many	.	TRBV6-5	TRBJ2-7	CASSYNRAYEQYF	TGTGCCAGCAGTTACAACCGAGCCTACGAGCAGTACTTC
.	.	TRBV6-1	TRBJ1-1	CASSTTPGWSNTEAFF	TGTGCCAGCAGTACCACTCCAGGGTGGTCGAACACTGAAGCTTTCTTT
few	TRBD2	TRBV6-1	TRBJ2-5	CASSAGTSGSMAETQYF	TGTGCCAGCAGTGCGGGGACTAGCGGGAGTATGGCAGAGACCCAGTACTTC
many	.	TRBV9	TRBJ1-2	CASSVGVGVNYGYTF	TGTGCCAGCAGCGTGGGGGTAGGGGTTAACTATGGCTACACCTTC
many	.	TRBV20-1	TRBJ2-5	CSARDRKGWKTQYF	TGCAGTGCTAGAGATCGGAAGGGGTGGAAGACCCAGTACTTC
many	.	TRBV7-8	TRBJ1-2	CASSLAYRGKGAAGYTF	TGTGCCAGCAGCTTAGCGTACCGGGGGAAAGGGGCGGCTGGCTACACCTTC
many	.	TRBV10-3	TRBJ1-6	CAISESGTQNSPLHF	TGTGCCATCAGTGAGTCGGGGACACAAAATTCACCCCTCCACTTT
.	.	TRBV25-1	TRBJ2-7	CASSERKTGSYEQYF	TGTGCCAGCAGTGAAAGGAAAACAGGGTCCTACGAGCAGTACTTC
many	TRBD1	TRBV2	TRBJ1-2	CASLGTGRGGYGYTF	TGTGCCAGCCTCGGGACAGGGCGAGGGGGCTATGGCTACACCTTC
many	.	TRBV7-9	TRBJ1-2	CASSLVADYGYTF	TGTGCCAGCAGCTTAGTGGCCGACTATGGCTACACCTTC
few	TRBD1	TRBV15	TRBJ1-5	CATSRDLGTGSRQPQHF	TGTGCCACCAGCAGAGATCTGGGGACAGGGTCTCGGCAGCCCCAGCATTTT
many	.	TRBV11-2	TRBJ1-1	CASSLADSTEAFF	TGTGCCAGCAGCTTAGCCGATAGCACTGAAGCTTTCTTT
.	.	TRBV25-1	TRBJ1-1	CASSDAELRPVSSTEAFF	TGTGCCAGCAGTGATGCAGAGCTTCGGCCTGTCTCGAGCACTGAAGCTTTCTTT
many	.	TRBV6-5	TRBJ2-4	CASSYLVPWDIQYF	TGTGCCAGCAGTTATCTCGTACCCTGGGACATTCAGTACTTC
few	TRBD1	TRBV19	TRBJ1-1	CASSMMGQGAPEAFF	TGTGCCAGTAGTATGATGGGCCAGGGGGCCCCTGAAGCTTTCTTT
many	.	TRBV28	TRBJ1-5	CASSFAEQAQHF	TGTGCCAGCAGTTTTGCGGAGCAGGCCCAGCATTTT
many	.	TRBV5-1	TRBJ1-1	CASSGRGENTEAFF	TGCGCCAGCAGTGGTCGAGGGGAAAACACTGAAGCTTTCTTT
.	.	TRBV30	TRBJ2-5	CAWGDQETQYF	TGTGCCTGGGGGGATCAAGAGACCCAGTACTTC
.	.	TRBV5-1	TRBJ1-2	CASSPGEGGYGYTF	TGCGCCAGCAGCCCGGGGGAGGGCGGCTATGGCTACACCTTC
.	TRBD2	TRBV20-1	TRBJ2-2	CSAPLAGGNTGELFF	TGCAGTGCCCCACTAGCGGGAGGTAACACCGGGGAGCTGTTTTTT
.	TRBD1	TRBV6-1	TRBJ2-5	CASSPAGTGGQETQYF	TGTGCCAGCAGCCCAGCCGGGACAGGGGGCCAGGAGACCCAGTACTTC
.	.	TRBV7-2	TRBJ1-5	CASSSRGALGQSQHF	TGTGCCAGCAGCTCAAGGGGGGCCCTTGGTCAGTCCCAGCATTTT
many	.	TRBV9	TRBJ2-7	CASSVGGSYYEQYF	TGTGCCAGCAGCGTGGGGGGAAGTTACTACGAGCAGTACTTC
many	.	TRBV18	TRBJ2-5	CASSQTHLETQYF	TGTGCCAGCTCACAGACCCATTTGGAGACCCAGTACTTC
few	.	TRBV7-3	TRBJ2-5	CASSLTGSAETQYF	TGTGCCAGCAGCTTAACAGGCTCCGCGGAGACCCAGTACTTC
many	.	TRBV29-1	TRBJ2-6	CSVEDGISGANVLTF	TGCAGCGTTGAGGACGGAATCTCTGGGGCCAACGTCCTGACTTTC
many	TRBD1	TRBV25-1	TRBJ1-1	CASSERQGFNTEAFF	TGTGCCAGCAGTGAGCGACAGGGCTTCAACACTGAAGCTTTCTTT
many	.	TRBV9	TRBJ1-2	CASSVTAQEGLNGYTF	TGTGCCAGCAGCGTGACTGCACAGGAGGGTTTGAATGGCTACACCTTC
many	.	TRBV6-1	TRBJ1-6	CASSLGTFNSPLHF	TGTGCCAGCAGTCTCGGGACCTTTAATTCACCCCTCCACTTT
.	.	TRBV18	TRBJ1-1	CASSETGLDSEAFF	TGTGCCAGCTCCGAAACCGGACTGGACTCCGAAGCTTTCTTT
many	.	TRBV14	TRBJ2-4	CASSQVRGSNIQYF	TGTGCCAGCAGCCAAGTTAGAGGGTCAAACATTCAGTACTTC
many	.	TRBV20-1	TRBJ2-5	CSASTLAVQETQYF	TGCAGTGCTAGTACTTTAGCGGTTCAAGAGACCCAGTACTTC
many	.	TRBV14	TRBJ2-5	CASSQDLYGTQYF	TGTGCCAGCAGCCAAGATCTTTACGGGACCCAGTACTTC
.	TRBD1	TRBV11-1	TRBJ1-2	CASSLRSAGGVHYGYTF	TGTGCCAGCAGCTTACGTTCAGCAGGGGGCGTTCACTATGGCTACACCTTC
.	.	TRBV20-1	TRBJ2-7	CSANSPRSYEQYF	TGCAGTGCTAATTCCCCGCGTTCCTACGAGCAGTACTTC
few	.	TRBV30	TRBJ2-4	CAWSVQGPKNIQYF	TGTGCCTGGAGTGTACAGGGTCCCAAAAACATTCAGTACTTC
many	TRBD1	TRBV19	TRBJ2-7	CASRIQGGGSYEQYF	TGTGCCAGTAGAATACAGGGGGGAGGCTCCTACGAGCAGTACTTC